This TCR beta chain derives from a study of blood T cell repertoires in COVID-19. Across the whole study: PBMCs, B-cell-depleted T cells, or T cells were the source of the cDNA or gDNA that made up the material.

Residents of 24 US areas, aged roughly 18 to 89 years, made up the participants. In Cohort 3, a recovered donor had either two negative PCRs, clearance, or symptom resolution. Per the study methods: Amplification of reference gene primers was used by the study to estimate nucleated cell counts. Profiling relied on immunoSEQ multiplex PCR, and the TCRdb table lists in-frame clones only, not all of them. V and J calls and clone size are given by that table; D and trimming were obtained from the DNA. Of 200,000 to 250,000 clones listed, 70% to 85% are singletons. The source material was PBMCs or T cells enriched from blood (not recorded which). This TCR came from an older woman who had recovered from COVID-19.

In DNA, the CDR3 is TGTGCCAGCTCACCCCTGGCCCTGAACACTGAAGCTTTCTTT. It is translated as CASSPLALNTEAFF. This chain uses TRBV18 with TRBJ1-1; D remains ambiguous. The CDR3 spans 14 residues. Germline assignment: CDR1 KGHSH and CDR2 LQKENI. Trimming left V 3 bases short and J 0 bases short, with 8 bases between.